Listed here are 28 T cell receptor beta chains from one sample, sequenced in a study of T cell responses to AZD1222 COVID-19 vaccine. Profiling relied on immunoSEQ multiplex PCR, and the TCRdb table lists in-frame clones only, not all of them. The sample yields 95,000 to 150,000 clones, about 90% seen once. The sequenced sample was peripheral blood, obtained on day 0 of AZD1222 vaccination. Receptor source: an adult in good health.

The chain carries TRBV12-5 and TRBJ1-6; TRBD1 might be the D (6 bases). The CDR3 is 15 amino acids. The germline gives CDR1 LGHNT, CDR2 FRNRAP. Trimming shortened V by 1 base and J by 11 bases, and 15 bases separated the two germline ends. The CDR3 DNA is TGTGCTAGTGGTTTGGACAGGGTTCCAAAGGCACCCCTCCACTTT. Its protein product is CASGLDRVPKAPLHF.

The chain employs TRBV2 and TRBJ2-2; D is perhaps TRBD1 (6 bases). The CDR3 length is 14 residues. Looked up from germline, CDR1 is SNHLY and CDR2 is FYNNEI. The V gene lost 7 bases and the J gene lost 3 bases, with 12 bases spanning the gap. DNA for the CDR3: TGTGCCAGCACGGCACAGGGTGACACCGGGGAGCTGTTTTTT. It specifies CASTAQGDTGELFF.

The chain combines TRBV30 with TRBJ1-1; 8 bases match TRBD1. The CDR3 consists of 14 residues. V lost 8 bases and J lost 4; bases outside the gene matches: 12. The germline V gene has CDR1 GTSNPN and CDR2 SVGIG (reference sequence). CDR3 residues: CAGDQGARGTEAFF. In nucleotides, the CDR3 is TGTGCCGGGGACCAGGGGGCGCGCGGCACTGAAGCTTTCTTT.

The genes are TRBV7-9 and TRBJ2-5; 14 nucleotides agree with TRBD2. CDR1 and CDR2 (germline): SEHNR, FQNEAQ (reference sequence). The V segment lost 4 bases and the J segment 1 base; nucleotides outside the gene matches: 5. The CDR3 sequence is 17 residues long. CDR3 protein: CASSSGLAGGRQETQYF. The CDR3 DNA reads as TGTGCCAGCAGCTCAGGACTAGCGGGGGGCCGCCAAGAGACCCAGTACTTC. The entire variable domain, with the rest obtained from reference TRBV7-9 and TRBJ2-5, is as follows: DTGVSQNPRHKITKRGQNVTFRCDPISEHNRLYWYRQTLGQGPEFLTYFQNEAQLEKSRLLSDRFSAERPKGSFSTLEIQRTEQGDSAMYLCASSSGLAGGRQETQYFGPGTRLLVL.

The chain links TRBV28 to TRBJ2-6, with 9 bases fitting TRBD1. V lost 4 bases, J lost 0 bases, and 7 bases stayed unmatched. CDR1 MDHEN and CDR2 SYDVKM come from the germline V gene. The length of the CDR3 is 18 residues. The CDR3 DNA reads TGTGCCAGCAGTTCGCCGGGACAGGGATTCTCTGGGGCCAACGTCCTGACTTTC. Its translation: CASSSPGQGFSGANVLTF.

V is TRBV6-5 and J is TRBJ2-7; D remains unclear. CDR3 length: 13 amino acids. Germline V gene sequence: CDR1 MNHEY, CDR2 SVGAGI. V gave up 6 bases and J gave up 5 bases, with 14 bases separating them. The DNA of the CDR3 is TGTGCCAGCAGCCTGATTGCTGTGGACGAGCAGTACTTC. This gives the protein CASSLIAVDEQYF.

The CDR3 DNA reads TGTGCCAGTAGCCTGACTAGTAGCGGCGAGCAGTACTTC. It codes for CASSLTSSGEQYF. The V gene is TRBV19, the J gene TRBJ2-7; a possible D gene is TRBD2 (6 bases). The germline V gene has CDR1 LNHDA and CDR2 SQIVND (reference sequence). With 6 bases removed from V and 6 bases from J, the gap between germline ends came to 15 bases. This CDR3 contains 13 residues.

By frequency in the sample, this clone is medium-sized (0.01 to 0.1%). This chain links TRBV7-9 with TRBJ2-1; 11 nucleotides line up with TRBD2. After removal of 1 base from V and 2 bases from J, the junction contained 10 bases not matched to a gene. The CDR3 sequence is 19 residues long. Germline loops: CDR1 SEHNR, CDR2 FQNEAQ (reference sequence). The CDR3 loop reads CASSLGGSGTSGPYNEQFF. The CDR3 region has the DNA TGTGCCAGCAGCTTAGGGGGATCCGGGACTAGCGGACCCTACAATGAGCAGTTCTTC.

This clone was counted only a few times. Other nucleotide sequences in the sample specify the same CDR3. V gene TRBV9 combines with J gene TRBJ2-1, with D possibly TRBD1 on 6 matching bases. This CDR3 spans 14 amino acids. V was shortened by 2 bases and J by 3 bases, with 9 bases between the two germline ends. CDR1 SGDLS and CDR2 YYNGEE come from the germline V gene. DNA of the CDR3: TGTGCCAGCAGCGTTCAGGGGAACTACAATGAGCAGTTCTTC. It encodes CASSVQGNYNEQFF.

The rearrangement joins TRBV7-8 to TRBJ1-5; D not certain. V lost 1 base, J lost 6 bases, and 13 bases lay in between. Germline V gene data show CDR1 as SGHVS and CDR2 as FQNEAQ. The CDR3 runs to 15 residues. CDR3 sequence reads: CASSLVEVIGQPQHF. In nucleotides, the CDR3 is TGTGCCAGCAGCTTAGTGGAGGTTATCGGTCAGCCCCAGCATTTT.

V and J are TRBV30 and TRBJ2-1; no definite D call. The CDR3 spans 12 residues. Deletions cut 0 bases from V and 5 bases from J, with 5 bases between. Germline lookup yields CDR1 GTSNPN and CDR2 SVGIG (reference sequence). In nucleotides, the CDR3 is TGTGCCTGGAGTGTGCATGACAATGAGCAGTTCTTC. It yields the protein CAWSVHDNEQFF. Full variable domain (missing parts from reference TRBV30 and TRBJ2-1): SQTIHQWPATLVQPVGSPLSLECTVEGTSNPNLYWYRQAAGRGLQLLFYSVGIGQISSEVPQNLSASRPQDRQFILSSKKLLLSDSGFYLCAWSVHDNEQFFGPGTRLTVL.

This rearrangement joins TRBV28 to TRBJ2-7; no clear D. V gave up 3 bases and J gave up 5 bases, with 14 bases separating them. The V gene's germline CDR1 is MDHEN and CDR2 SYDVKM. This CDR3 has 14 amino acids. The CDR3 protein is CASSLGFGGDEQYF. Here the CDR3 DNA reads TGTGCCAGCAGTTTGGGCTTCGGCGGCGACGAGCAGTACTTC.

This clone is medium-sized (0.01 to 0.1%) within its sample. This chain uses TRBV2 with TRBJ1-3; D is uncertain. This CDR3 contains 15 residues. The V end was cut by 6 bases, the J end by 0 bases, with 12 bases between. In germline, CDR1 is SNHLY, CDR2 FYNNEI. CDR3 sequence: CASRNGVFSGNTIYF. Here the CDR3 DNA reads TGTGCCAGCAGAAACGGGGTCTTCTCTGGAAACACCATATATTTT.

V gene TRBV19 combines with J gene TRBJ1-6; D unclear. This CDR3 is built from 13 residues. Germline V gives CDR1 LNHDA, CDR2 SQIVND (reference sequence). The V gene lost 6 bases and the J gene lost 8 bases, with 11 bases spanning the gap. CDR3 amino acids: CASRRALDSPLHF. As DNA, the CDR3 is TGTGCCAGTAGAAGGGCCTTGGATTCACCCCTCCACTTT.

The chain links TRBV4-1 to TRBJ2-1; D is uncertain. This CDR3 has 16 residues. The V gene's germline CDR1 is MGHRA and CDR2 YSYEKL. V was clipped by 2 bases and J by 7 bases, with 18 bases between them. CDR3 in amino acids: CASSQPRASSRNEQFF. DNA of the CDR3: TGCGCCAGCAGCCAACCCCGTGCGTCCAGCAGGAATGAGCAGTTCTTC.

The CDR3 nucleotides are TGTGCCAGCAGCTCCGGACTAGCGGGAGATGAGCAGTTCTTC. It translates to CASSSGLAGDEQFF. V is TRBV11-3 and J is TRBJ2-1, with 13 bases that match TRBD2. CDR1 and CDR2 (germline): SGHNT, YENEEA. After removal of 4 bases from V and 8 bases from J, the junction contained 2 bases not matched to a gene. This CDR3 contains 14 residues. Complete variable domain (other parts from reference TRBV11-3 and TRBJ2-1): EAGVVQSPRYKIIEKKQPVAFWCNPISGHNTLYWYLQNLGQGPELLIRYENEEAVDDSQLPKDRFSAERLKGVDSTLKIQPAELGDSAVYLCASSSGLAGDEQFFGPGTRLTVL.

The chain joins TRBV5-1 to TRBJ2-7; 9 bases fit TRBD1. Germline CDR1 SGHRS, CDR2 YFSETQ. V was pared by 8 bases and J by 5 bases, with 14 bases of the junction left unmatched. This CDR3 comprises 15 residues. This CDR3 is CASSSGDRVINEQYF. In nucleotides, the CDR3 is TGCGCCAGTTCCTCCGGGGACAGGGTGATTAACGAGCAGTACTTC.

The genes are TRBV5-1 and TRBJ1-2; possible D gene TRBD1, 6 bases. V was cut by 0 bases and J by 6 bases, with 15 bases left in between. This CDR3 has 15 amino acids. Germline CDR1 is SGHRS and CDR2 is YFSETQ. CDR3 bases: TGCGCCAGCAGCTTGGCCAGGGGCCTCCGAGATGGCTACACCTTC. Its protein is CASSLARGLRDGYTF. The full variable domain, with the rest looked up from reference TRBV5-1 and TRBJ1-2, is KAGVTQTPRYLIKTRGQQVTLSCSPISGHRSVSWYQQTPGQGLQFLFEYFSETQRNKGNFPGRFSGRQFSNSRSEMNVSTLELGDSALYLCASSLARGLRDGYTFGSGTRLTVV.

The CDR3 coding sequence is TGTGCCAGTAGTATAGGAGGGGTCCTGTATGGCTACACCTTC. Residues: CASSIGGVLYGYTF. The chain has TRBV19 and TRBJ1-2; D might be TRBD1 (5 bases). Looked up from germline, CDR1 is LNHDA and CDR2 is SQIVND (reference sequence). Between the trimmed V and J ends, which lost 1 base and 5 bases, there was a span of 11 bases. The CDR3 runs 14 residues.

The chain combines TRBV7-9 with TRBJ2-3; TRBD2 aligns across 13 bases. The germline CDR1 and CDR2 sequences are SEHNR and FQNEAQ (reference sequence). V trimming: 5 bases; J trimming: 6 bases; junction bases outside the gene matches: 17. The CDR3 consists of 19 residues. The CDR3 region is CASSPRTSGGPIGLDTQYF. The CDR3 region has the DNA TGTGCCAGCAGCCCTCGGACTAGCGGGGGCCCTATTGGGTTGGATACGCAGTATTTT. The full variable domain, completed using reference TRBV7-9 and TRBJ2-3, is DTGVSQNPRHKITKRGQNVTFRCDPISEHNRLYWYRQTLGQGPEFLTYFQNEAQLEKSRLLSDRFSAERPKGSFSTLEIQRTEQGDSAMYLCASSPRTSGGPIGLDTQYFGPGTRLTVL.

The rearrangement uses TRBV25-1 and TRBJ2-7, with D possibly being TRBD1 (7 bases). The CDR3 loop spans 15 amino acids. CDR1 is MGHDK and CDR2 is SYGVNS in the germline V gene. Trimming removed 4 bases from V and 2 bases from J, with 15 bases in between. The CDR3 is CASSGPGGTAYEQYF. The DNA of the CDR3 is TGTGCCAGCAGTGGCCCCGGCGGGACAGCCTACGAGCAGTACTTC.

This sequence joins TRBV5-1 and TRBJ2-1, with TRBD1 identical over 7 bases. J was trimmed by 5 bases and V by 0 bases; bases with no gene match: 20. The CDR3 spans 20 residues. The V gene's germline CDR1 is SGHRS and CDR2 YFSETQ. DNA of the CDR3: TGCGCCAGCAGCTTGGACCCCCTGGGCTCGACAGGGATGGGGAACAATGAGCAGTTCTTC. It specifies CASSLDPLGSTGMGNNEQFF.

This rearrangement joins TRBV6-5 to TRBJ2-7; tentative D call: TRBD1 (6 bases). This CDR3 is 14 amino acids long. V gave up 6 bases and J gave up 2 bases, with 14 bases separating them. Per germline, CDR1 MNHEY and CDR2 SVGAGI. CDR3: CASSQGGTAYEQYF. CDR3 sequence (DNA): TGTGCCAGCAGCCAAGGGGGAACCGCCTACGAGCAGTACTTC.

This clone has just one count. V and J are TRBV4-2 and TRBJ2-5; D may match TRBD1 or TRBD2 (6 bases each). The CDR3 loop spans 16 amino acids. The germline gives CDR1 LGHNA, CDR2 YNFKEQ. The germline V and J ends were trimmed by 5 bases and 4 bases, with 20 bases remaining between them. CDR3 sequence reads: CASSITGGGIGETQYF. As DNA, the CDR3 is TGTGCCAGCAGCATCACAGGAGGGGGGATCGGAGAGACCCAGTACTTC.

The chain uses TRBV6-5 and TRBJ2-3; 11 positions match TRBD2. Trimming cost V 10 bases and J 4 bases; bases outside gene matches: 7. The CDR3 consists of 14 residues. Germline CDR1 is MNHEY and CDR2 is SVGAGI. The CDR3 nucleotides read TGTGCCACCCAGACTAGCGGGACCCCAGATACGCAGTATTTT. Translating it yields CATQTSGTPDTQYF.

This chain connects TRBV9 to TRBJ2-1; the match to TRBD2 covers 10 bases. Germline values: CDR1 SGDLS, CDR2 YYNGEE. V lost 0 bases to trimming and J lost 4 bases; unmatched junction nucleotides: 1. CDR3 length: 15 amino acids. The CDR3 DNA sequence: TGTGCCAGCAGCGTAGCACTAGCGGGATACAATGAGCAGTTCTTC. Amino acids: CASSVALAGYNEQFF.

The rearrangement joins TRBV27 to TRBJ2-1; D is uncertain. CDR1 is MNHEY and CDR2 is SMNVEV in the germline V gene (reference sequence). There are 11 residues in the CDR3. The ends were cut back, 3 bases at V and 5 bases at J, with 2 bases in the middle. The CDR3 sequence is CASSLNNEQFF. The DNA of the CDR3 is TGTGCCAGCAGTTTGAACAATGAGCAGTTCTTC.

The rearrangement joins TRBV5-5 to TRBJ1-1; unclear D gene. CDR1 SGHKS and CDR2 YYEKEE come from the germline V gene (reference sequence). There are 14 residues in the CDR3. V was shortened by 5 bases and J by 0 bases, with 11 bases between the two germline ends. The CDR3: CASSLQSMNTEAFF. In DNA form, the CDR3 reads TGTGCCAGCAGTCTACAGTCCATGAACACTGAAGCTTTCTTT.